A selection of T cell receptor beta chains follows, all from one sample in a study of T cell changes during pregnancy in multiple sclerosis. The protocol was immunoSEQ multiplex PCR, while the TCRdb copy is restricted to in-frame clones and leaves out a portion. The repertoire holds 28,000 or so clones, with about nine tenths as singletons. Source: CD8+ T cells from peripheral blood mononuclear cells, taken before pregnancy. These receptors came from a female donor with multiple sclerosis, enrolled in a pregnancy study. The CDR3 runs from the conserved cysteine through the conserved F or W. A D gene is named only where the DNA matches it firmly. Size is stated for part of the rows, as once, few or many counts, or as a class when the clone is expanded.

>.|.|TRBJ1-1|TRBV19
TGTGCCAGTAGTATTAAGGCAGGGGCTGAAGCTTTCTTT
CASSIKAGAEAFF
>TRBD2|.|TRBJ2-5|TRBV5-1
TGCGCCAGCAGCTCAACCCTGACTAGCTTCGGTGAGACCCAGTACTTC
CASSSTLTSFGETQYF
>.|.|TRBJ2-7|TRBV6-5
TGTGCCAGCAGTTACTCAGCGAAATACGAGCAGTACTTC
CASSYSAKYEQYF
>.|.|TRBJ1-5|TRBV4-3
TGCGCCAGCAGCCAAGATGCGGTCGATAGCAATCAGCCCCAGCATTTT
CASSQDAVDSNQPQHF
>.|.|TRBJ2-3|TRBV19
TGTGCCAGTAGTGTTATCACAGATACGCAGTATTTT
CASSVITDTQYF
>.|.|TRBJ2-7|TRBV4-1
TGCGCCAGCAGCCAAGAAGGACTGTCCTACGAGCAGTACTTC
CASSQEGLSYEQYF
>.|.|TRBJ2-2|TRBV7-9
TGTGCCAGCAGCTTAGAACTAGTCTGGACCGGGGAGCTGTTTTTT
CASSLELVWTGELFF
>TRBD2|.|TRBJ2-2|TRBV7-9
TGTGCCAGCGACTGGGTAGCGGGCAACACCGGGGAGCTGTTTTTT
CASDWVAGNTGELFF
>TRBD1|.|TRBJ2-7|TRBV2
TGTGCCAGCACCGAAGCGTTACGACAGGGCGACGAGCAGTACTTC
CASTEALRQGDEQYF
>.|.|TRBJ1-1|TRBV6-5
TGTGCCAGCAGCCGGGGAGCAGAAGCTTTCTTT
CASSRGAEAFF
>.|.|TRBJ1-1|TRBV14
TGTGCCAGCAGCCCTCGTATTACTGAAGCTTTCTTT
CASSPRITEAFF
>.|.|TRBJ1-4|TRBV2
TGTGCCAGCAGTGAAGGACAGCCGACAGCGAGAAATGAAAAACTGTTTTTT
CASSEGQPTARNEKLFF
>.|.|TRBJ2-3|TRBV4-3
TGCGCCAGCAGCCAAGCCGGGGAGTCAGATACGCAGTATTTT
CASSQAGESDTQYF
>TRBD2|.|TRBJ2-3|TRBV5-1
TGCGCCAGCAGCTGGGCAGGACTAGAACAAGATACGCAGTATTTT
CASSWAGLEQDTQYF
>.|.|TRBJ2-1|TRBV2
TGTGCCAGCAGTGAGGTAGGGGGCTCCTACAATGAGCAGTTCTTC
CASSEVGGSYNEQFF
>TRBD2|.|TRBJ2-7|TRBV7-7
TGTGCTAGCAGCGGTCGGCCAGCGGGAGGGCCGGGGGAGCAGTACTTC
CASSGRPAGGPGEQYF
>.|once|TRBJ2-6|TRBV4-3
TGCGCCAGCAGCCAAGGGGTTGGTACGGACACTGTCCCGATTGCTGGGGCCAACGTCCTGACTTTC
CASSQGVGTDTVPIAGANVLTF
>TRBD2|.|TRBJ2-7|TRBV23-1
TGCGCCAGCAGTCATAAAGCGGGAGCGGCCTACGAGCAGTACTTC
CASSHKAGAAYEQYF
>TRBD2|once|TRBJ2-1|TRBV5-6
TGTGCCAGCAGCTGGACTAGCGGGGCTTCCTACAATGAGCAGTTCTTC
CASSWTSGASYNEQFF
>TRBD2|.|TRBJ2-1|TRBV4-2
TGTGCCAGCAGCCCCGGGACTATTCAGTTCTTC
CASSPGTIQFF
>TRBD1|few|TRBJ2-7|TRBV30
TGTGCCTGGAGGCATAAGGTAGCAACAGGGGATTCCTACGAGCAGTACTTC
CAWRHKVATGDSYEQYF
>.|.|TRBJ1-2|TRBV4-2
TGTGCCAGCAGCCAGTCGCCAGGGGATGTCTATGGCTACACCTTC
CASSQSPGDVYGYTF
>.|.|TRBJ2-2|TRBV13
TGTGCCAGCAGCCTGGGAGAGGCACAGGGCTTCACCGGGGAGCTGTTTTTT
CASSLGEAQGFTGELFF
>.|.|TRBJ2-3|TRBV2
TGTGCCAGCAGTGGCCAAGCGGGCCGCACAGATACGCAGTATTTT
CASSGQAGRTDTQYF
>.|.|TRBJ2-2|TRBV7-6
TGTGCCAGCAGCTTAGCTTTAAAATCCGGGGAGCTGTTTTTT
CASSLALKSGELFF
>.|.|TRBJ2-2|TRBV4-3
TGCGCCAGCAGCCAAGACGTGGGCTGGGAGACCGGGGAGCTGTTTTTT
CASSQDVGWETGELFF
>TRBD1|.|TRBJ2-3|TRBV11-2
TGTGCCAGCAGCGAGGGCAGGGGGCCAGATACGCAGTATTTT
CASSEGRGPDTQYF
>.|.|TRBJ1-1|TRBV4-3
TGCGCCAGCAGCCAAGTCGGGGGGCCGGGGGACACTGAAGCTTTCTTT
CASSQVGGPGDTEAFF
>TRBD1|once|TRBJ2-1|TRBV9
TGTGCCAGCAGCATTAGACAGGGCAATGAGCAGTTCTTC
CASSIRQGNEQFF
>.|.|TRBJ2-1|TRBV7-9
TGTGCCACCACCTTCTCCGAGACTCTCCTCGAGGGGCAGTTCTTC
CATTFSETLLEGQFF
>TRBD1|.|TRBJ2-7|TRBV4-2
TGTGCCAGCAGCTCAGCCCAGGGGGATCGGGACGAGCAGTACTTC
CASSSAQGDRDEQYF
>.|.|TRBJ2-7|TRBV27
TGTGCCAGCAGTTTCACAGGGTTCTCCTACGAGCAGTACTTC
CASSFTGFSYEQYF
>TRBD1|few|TRBJ1-5|TRBV6-1
TGTGCCAGCAGTGAAAGGCCAGGACAGGCCGAACTCTATCAGCCCCAGCATTTT
CASSERPGQAELYQPQHF
>.|.|TRBJ2-7|TRBV5-4
TGTGCCAGCAGCGACCGAGGGGGCTCCTACGAGCAGTACTTC
CASSDRGGSYEQYF
>.|.|TRBJ1-2|TRBV28
TGTGCCAGCAGTATCTCAGAATCTAACTATGGCTACACCTTC
CASSISESNYGYTF